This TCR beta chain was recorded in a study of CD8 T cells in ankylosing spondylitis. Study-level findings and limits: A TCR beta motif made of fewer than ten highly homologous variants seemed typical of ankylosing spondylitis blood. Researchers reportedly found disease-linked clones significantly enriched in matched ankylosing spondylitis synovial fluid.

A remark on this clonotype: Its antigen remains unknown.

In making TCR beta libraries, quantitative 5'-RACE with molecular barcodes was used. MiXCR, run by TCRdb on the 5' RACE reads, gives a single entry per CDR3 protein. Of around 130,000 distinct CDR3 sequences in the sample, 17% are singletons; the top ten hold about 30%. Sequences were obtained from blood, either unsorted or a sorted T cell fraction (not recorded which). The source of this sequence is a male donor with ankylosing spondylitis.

The CDR3 nucleotides are TGTGCCAGCAGCTTAGTCAGAGTAAGAGCCAAAAACATTCAGTACTTC. It is translated as CASSLVRVRAKNIQYF. The chain is built from TRBV11-2 and TRBJ2-4; D gene uncertain. The V gene's germline CDR1 is SGHAT and CDR2 FQNNGV. Trimming took 1 base from V and 0 from J, leaving 10 bases between them. The CDR3 is 16 amino acids.